This T cell receptor beta chain was obtained from a study of human T cells and chemical hapten exposure. As for the study in general: Patches with 0.01% DPC went on the upper back, and the tests were read at 6 days. Study outcomes and limitations: DPC sensitization produced no change in TCRs with frequency above 1 in 1000.

Each CDR3 protein gets one entry after TCRdb re-called the RACE reads with MiXCR. The top ten clones hold around 8.6% of a sample with 380,000 or so distinct CDR3 sequences, around 5.5% of them seen once. This CDR3 region has 16 residues. CDR1 is LGHNT, CDR2 FRNRAP, per germline. The J segment lost 5 bases and the V segment lost 5 bases, leaving 8 bases of the junction unmatched. This clonotype showed up many times. Its antigen is still unknown. Indicated time point: pre-sensitization, week 0. Treatment defined: therapeutic diphenylcyclopropenone sensitization with weekly scalp DPC. The specimen comprised whole blood, sampled in connection with sensitization to the hapten diphenylcyclopropenone (DPC). The V call is TRBV12-5, the J call TRBJ2-1, with 11 bases aligning to TRBD1. The sequence derives from a young woman with alopecia areata. Some clones in this sample may be carry-over from other donors' samples. The CDR3 reads CASGSRDRGFHNEQFF. The DNA for the CDR3 is TGTGCTAGTGGTAGCAGGGACAGGGGGTTCCACAATGAGCAGTTCTTC.